This TCR beta chain appears in the sequencing data of a study of CD8+ T cells in alopecia areata. Treatment: oral pan-JAK inhibitor, 5-10 mg twice daily. The CDR3 sequence is 16 residues long. V was trimmed by 0 bases and J by 7 bases, leaving 18 bases between them. CDR1 is LNHNV, CDR2 YYDKDF, per germline (reference sequence). Sequencing used cDNA as its template, made by extracting RNA and reverse transcribing it. Generated by immunoSEQ multiplex PCR, the TCRdb table keeps only in-frame clones and is missing some. The repertoire consists of 210,000 or so clones, with around 65% occurring once and the leading ten covering around 1.2%.

This clonotype originated in a human donor with alopecia areata. This material consisted of CD4+ T cells sorted from blood, taken at week 44, from a patient treated with tofacitinib. This chain joins TRBV15 and TRBJ1-1, with D maybe TRBD1 (5 bases). CDR3 loop: CATSRDRQQRTGEAFF. CDR3 nucleotides: TGTGCCACCAGCAGAGATCGACAGCAAAGAACAGGTGAAGCTTTCTTT.